The subject of this entry is one T cell receptor beta chain. This clonotype came up a few times. Its antigen is unknown. No much larger clone is present one base from it, and per-base qualities are unavailable. Ficoll-Paque density gradient centrifugation was used to isolate PBMCs. TCRdb shows the sequencer as Illumina NovaSeq 6000. Using 5'RACE with constant-segment primers, TCRalpha and TCRbeta cDNA libraries were constructed, with sample barcodes and unique molecular identifiers added in the process. RNA was extracted from every sample with Trizol reagent. Libraries were amplified in two PCR steps, with a second sample barcode and Illumina TruSeq adapters added in the second step. The libraries were sequenced on an Illumina NovaSeq using 2 x 150 bp paired-end reads. The study's own analysis went as follows. The reads were demultiplexed and collapsed into UMI-guided consensus sequences using migec v1.2.7. Using mixcr v2.1.11, UMI consensuses were aligned to TRA and TRB V and J templates and then assembled into clonotypes. Expanded or contracted clonotypes were those called significant by both edgeR and NoisET, with noise models trained on biological replicates. For edgeR calls, a false discovery rate-adjusted p below 0.01 and a log2 fold-change threshold of 1 were applied. PCA with hierarchical clustering of max-normalized trajectories of the 1000 most abundant clonotypes was used as exploratory dynamics analysis. The CD4 or CD8 phenotype of responding clones was assigned using the separately sequenced CD4+ and CD8+ repertoires. The public reads were run again by TCRdb, first through fastp at Q25 and then through MiXCR, and only productive beta chains were kept. Identical CDR3 protein sequences are pooled into one entry, listed with their most common genes and DNA. The V and J calls and clone size come from TCRdb's table, not from the authors' own analysis. The sample records 470,000 or so distinct CDR3 sequences, about 19% of which are singletons. The ten largest clones take up about 8.1% of the sample.

These data come from a study of T-cell memory formation after mild COVID-19 (TCRdb year 2021). A note on the overall study: TCR sequence clusters from the two donors were found to be largely donor specific. Two young, previously healthy adult volunteers, one female and one male, were included in the cohort. T-cell clones expanding and contracting after mild COVID-19 in two donors were tracked by longitudinal TCRalpha and TCRbeta repertoire sequencing. The full study reports these points: The detection of some responding clones in pre-infection memory suggests that pre-existing cross-reactive memory T cells joined the SARS-CoV-2 response. Only two mild cases were covered by the study, and larger cohorts that include severe cases with pre-infection samples were considered necessary. Balanced CD4/CD8 phenotypes were observed for clones contracting from day 15 to 85, whereas a bias towards CD4+ was observed for a second wave of clones expanding from day 15 to 37. The second-wave clones that peaked on day 37 were not confirmed to be SARS-CoV-2 specific. Contracting CD4+ clones appeared mostly in the CM and EM memory subsets, whereas CD8+ clones were enriched in EMRA.

CDR1 and CDR2, looked up from the germline V gene, are MNHEY and SVGAGI. Deletion took 0 bases off V and 5 bases off J, with a span of 17 bases between the germline ends. The CDR3 runs 16 amino acids, cysteine and phenylalanine included. The CDR3 DNA has 48 bases and is translated from base 1. The sequencing input was PBMCs or a T cell subset sorted from them (not recorded which). The source of this sequence is an adult woman who had mild COVID-19 (a few samples of this study predate the infection). The sample titles of this study are shuffled in the database, so cell type and time point are left out; the donor was told from shared clones. The sequence joins TRBV6-5 to TRBJ2-7, with a tentative D call of TRBD1 or TRBD2, each matching 5 bases. The bases are TGTGCCAGCAGTTACTCCCCGCCGGCAGGGCGGGACGAGCAGTACTTC. Translated, this gives CASSYSPPAGRDEQYF.